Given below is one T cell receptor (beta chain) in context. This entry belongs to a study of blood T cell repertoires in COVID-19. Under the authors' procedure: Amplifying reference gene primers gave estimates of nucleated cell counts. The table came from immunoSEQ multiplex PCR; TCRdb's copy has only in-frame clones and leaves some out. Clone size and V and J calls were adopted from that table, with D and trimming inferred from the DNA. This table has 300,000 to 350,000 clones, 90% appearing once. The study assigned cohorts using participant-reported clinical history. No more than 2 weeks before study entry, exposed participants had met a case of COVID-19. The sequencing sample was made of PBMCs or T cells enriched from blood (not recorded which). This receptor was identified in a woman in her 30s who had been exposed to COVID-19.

This CDR3 reads CASSQDGTGRGEKLFF. The CDR3 region has the DNA TGCGCCAGCAGCCAAGATGGGACAGGGAGGGGTGAAAAACTGTTTTTT. This chain joins TRBV4-3 and TRBJ1-4, with TRBD1 identical over 9 bases. The CDR3 sequence is 16 residues long. The V segment lost 0 bases and the J segment 7 bases; nucleotides outside the gene matches: 6. CDR1 is LGHNA and CDR2 is YSLEER in the germline V gene.